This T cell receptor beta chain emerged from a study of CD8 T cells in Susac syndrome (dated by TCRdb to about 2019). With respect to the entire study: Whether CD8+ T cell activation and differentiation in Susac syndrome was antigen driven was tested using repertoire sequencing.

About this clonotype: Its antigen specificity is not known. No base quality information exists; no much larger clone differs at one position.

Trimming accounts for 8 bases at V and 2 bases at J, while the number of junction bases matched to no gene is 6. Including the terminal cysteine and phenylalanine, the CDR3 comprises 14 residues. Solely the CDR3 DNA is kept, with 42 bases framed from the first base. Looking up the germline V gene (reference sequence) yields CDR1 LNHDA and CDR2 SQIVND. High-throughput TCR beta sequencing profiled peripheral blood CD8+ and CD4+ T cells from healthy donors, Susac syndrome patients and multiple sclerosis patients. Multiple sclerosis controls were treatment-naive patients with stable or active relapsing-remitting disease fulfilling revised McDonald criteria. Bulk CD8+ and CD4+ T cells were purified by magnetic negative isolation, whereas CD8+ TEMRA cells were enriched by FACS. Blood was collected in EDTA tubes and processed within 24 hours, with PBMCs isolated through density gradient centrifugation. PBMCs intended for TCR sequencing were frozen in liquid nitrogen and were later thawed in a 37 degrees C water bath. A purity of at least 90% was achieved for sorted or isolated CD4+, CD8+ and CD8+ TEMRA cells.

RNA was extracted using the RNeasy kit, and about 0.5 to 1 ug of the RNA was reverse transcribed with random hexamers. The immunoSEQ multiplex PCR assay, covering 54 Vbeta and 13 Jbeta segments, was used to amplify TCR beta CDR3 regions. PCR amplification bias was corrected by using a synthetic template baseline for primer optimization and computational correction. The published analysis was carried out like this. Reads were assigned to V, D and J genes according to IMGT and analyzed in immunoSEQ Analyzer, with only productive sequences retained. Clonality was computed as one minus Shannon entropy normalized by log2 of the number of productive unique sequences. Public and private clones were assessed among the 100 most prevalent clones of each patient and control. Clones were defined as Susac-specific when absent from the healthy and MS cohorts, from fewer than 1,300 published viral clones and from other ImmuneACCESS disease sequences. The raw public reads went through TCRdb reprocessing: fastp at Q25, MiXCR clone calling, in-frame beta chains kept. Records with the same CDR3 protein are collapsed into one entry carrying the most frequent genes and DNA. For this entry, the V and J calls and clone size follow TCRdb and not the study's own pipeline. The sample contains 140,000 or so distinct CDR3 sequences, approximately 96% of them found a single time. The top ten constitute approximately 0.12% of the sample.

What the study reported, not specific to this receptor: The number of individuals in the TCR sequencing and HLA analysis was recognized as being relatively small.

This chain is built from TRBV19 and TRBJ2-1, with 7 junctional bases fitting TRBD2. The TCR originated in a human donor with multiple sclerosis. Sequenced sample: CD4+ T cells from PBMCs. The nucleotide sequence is TGTGCCAGTGGTCCTAGCGGTGCCTACAATGAGCAGTTCTTC. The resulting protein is CASGPSGAYNEQFF.